This T cell receptor beta chain was sequenced during a study of beta chain features in type 1 diabetes. General study findings and limits: In comparison with healthy donors, patients had naive, central memory and Treg TCRB repertoires that appeared more similar. Using cDNA template may skew counts toward highly expressing activated cells.

Reverse transcribing all isolated RNA meant expressed TCRB transcripts were sequenced. Here immunoSEQ multiplex PCR was the method, and the copy in TCRdb shows in-frame clones only, minus some. In the table there are almost 350,000 clones, 20% of which are singletons. The CDR3 has 14 residues. Trimming cost V 2 bases and J 4 bases, with 11 bases left between them. Per germline, CDR1 SGHTA and CDR2 FQGNSA. Comment on this clone: Antigen specificity is unknown.

Sequenced input: naive CD4+ T cells from blood. This receptor was identified in a woman aged 18-30 years in good health. This chain links TRBV7-2 with TRBJ1-1; the D gene is possibly TRBD1 (5 bases). CDR3 nucleotide sequence: TGTGCCAGCAGCTTATGGGGCGGCCCCACTGAAGCTTTCTTT. Protein sequence: CASSLWGGPTEAFF.